The TCR beta chain under discussion was sequenced for a study of T cell changes during pregnancy in multiple sclerosis. V dropped 6 bases and J dropped 6 bases, with 18 bases sitting between them. CDR3 length: 14 residues. Germline CDR1 SGHTA, CDR2 FQGNSA. Sequencing used immunoSEQ multiplex PCR; TCRdb keeps in-frame clones, though not all of them. The repertoire includes roughly 69,000 clones, about 90% of them detected once, and roughly 1.5% sits in the top ten. The TCR originated in a female donor with multiple sclerosis, enrolled in a pregnancy study. The chain couples TRBV7-2 to TRBJ2-7, with TRBD1 as a possible D gene (6 bases). This specimen was peripheral blood, taken after pregnancy. CDR3 sequence (DNA): TGTGCCAGCAGGAGCCGGGACAAAAGGGGCGAGCAGTACTTC. As protein: CASRSRDKRGEQYF. Drawing the rest from reference TRBV7-2 and TRBJ2-7, the complete variable domain is GAGVSQSPSNKVTEKGKDVELRCDPISGHTALYWYRQSLGQGLEFLIYFQGNSAPDKSGLPSDRFSAERTGGSVSTLTIQRTQQEDSAVYLCASRSRDKRGEQYFGPGTRLTVT.